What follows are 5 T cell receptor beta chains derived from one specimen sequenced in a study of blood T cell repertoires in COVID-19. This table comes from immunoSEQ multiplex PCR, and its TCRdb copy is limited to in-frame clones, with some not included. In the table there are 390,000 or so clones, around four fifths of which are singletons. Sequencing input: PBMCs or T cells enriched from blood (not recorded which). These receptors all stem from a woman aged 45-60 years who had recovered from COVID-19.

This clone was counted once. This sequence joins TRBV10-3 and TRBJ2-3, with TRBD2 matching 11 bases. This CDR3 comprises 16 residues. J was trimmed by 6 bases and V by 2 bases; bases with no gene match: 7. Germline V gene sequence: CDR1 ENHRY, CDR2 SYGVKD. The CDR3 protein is CAISEGVAGGPDTQYF. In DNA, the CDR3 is TGTGCCATCAGTGAGGGGGTAGCGGGGGGGCCGGATACGCAGTATTTT.

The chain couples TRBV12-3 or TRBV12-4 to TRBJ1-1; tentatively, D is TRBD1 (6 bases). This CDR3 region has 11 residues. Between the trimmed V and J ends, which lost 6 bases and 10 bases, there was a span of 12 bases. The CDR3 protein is CASRTTGSAFF. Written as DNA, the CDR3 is TGTGCCAGCAGGACGACAGGCTCAGCTTTCTTT.

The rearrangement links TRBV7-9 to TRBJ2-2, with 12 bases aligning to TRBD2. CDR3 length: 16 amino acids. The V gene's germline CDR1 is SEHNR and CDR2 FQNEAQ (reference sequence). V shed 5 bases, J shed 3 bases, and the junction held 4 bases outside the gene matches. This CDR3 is CASSPRLAGDTGELFF. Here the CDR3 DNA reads TGTGCCAGCAGCCCTAGACTAGCGGGAGACACCGGGGAGCTGTTTTTT.

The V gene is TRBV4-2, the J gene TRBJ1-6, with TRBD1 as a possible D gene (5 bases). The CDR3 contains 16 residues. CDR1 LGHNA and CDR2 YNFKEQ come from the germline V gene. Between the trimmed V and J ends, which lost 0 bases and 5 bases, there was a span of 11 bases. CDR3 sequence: CASSQEGAVNNSPLHF. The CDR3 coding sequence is TGTGCCAGCAGCCAAGAAGGGGCAGTGAATAATTCACCCCTCCACTTT.

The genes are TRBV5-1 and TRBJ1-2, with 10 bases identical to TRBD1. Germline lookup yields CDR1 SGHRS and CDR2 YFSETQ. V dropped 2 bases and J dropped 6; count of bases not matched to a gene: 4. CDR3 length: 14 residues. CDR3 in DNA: TGCGCCAGCAGCTTAGACAGGGGGCGCGATGGCTACACCTTC. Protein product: CASSLDRGRDGYTF.